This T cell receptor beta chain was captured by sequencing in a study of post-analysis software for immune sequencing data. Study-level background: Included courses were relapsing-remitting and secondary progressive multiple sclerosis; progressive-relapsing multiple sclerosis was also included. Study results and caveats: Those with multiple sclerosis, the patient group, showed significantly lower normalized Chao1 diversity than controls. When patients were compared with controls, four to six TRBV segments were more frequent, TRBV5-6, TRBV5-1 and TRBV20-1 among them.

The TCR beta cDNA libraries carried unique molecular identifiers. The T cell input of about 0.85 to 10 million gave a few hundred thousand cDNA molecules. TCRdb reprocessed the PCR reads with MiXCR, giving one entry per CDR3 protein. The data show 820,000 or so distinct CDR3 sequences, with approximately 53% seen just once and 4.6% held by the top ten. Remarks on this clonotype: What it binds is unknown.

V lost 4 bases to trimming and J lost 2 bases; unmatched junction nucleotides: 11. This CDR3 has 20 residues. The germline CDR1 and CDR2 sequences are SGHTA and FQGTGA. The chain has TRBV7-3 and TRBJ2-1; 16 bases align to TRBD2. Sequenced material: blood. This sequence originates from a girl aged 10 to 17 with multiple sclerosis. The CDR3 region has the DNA TGTGCCAGCAGCTCGACCCCCCCTGGGACTAGCGGGGGGGCCTACAATGAGCAGTTCTTC. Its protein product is CASSSTPPGTSGGAYNEQFF.